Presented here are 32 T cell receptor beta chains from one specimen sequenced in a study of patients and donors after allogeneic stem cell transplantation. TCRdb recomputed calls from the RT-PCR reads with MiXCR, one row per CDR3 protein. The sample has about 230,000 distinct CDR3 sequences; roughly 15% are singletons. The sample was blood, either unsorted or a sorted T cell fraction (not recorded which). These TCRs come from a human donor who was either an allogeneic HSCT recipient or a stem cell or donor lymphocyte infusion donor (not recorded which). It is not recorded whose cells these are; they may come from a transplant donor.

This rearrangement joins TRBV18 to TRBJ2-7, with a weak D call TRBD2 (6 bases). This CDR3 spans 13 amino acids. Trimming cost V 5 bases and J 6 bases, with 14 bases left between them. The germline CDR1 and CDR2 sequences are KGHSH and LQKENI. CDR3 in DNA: TGTGCCAGCTCATCGGACGAGGGAGGCGAGCAGTACTTC. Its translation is CASSSDEGGEQYF.

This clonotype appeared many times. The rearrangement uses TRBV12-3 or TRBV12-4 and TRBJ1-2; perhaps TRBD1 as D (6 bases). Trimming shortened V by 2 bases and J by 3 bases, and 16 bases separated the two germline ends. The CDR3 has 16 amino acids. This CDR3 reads CASSLSGTPQDYGYTF. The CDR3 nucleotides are TGTGCCAGCAGTTTATCAGGGACACCGCAGGACTATGGCTACACCTTC.

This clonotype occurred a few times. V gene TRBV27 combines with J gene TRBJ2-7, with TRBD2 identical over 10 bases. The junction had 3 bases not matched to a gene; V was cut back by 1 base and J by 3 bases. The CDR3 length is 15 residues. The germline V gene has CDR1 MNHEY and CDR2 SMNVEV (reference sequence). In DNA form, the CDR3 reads TGTGCCAGCAGTTTATTGAGCGGGAGGGACTACGAGCAGTACTTC. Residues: CASSLLSGRDYEQYF.

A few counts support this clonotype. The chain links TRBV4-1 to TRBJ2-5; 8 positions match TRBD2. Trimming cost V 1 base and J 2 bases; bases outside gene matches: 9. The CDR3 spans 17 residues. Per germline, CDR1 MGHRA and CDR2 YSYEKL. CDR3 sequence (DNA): TGCGCCAGCAGCCAAGGGGGGAGAAGCGGGAGACAAGAGACCCAGTACTTC. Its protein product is CASSQGGRSGRQETQYF.

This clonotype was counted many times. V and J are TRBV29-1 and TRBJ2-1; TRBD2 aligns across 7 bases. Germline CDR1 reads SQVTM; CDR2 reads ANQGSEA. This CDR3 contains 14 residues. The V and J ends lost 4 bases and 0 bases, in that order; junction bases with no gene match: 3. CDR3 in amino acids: CSVVGGSSYNEQFF. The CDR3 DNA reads TGCAGCGTTGTTGGCGGGAGCTCCTACAATGAGCAGTTCTTC.

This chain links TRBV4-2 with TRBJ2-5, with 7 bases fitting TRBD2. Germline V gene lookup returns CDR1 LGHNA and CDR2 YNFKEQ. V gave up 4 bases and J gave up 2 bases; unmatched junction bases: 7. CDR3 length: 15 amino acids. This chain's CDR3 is CASSPEQRGQETQYF. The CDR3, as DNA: TGTGCCAGCAGCCCGGAACAGCGGGGACAAGAGACCCAGTACTTC.

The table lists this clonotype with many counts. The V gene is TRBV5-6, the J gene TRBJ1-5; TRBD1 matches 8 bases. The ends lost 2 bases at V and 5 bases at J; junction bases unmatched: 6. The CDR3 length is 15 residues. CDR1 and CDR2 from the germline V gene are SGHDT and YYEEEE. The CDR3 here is CASSFATTGDQPQHF. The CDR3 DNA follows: TGTGCCAGCAGCTTTGCTACGACAGGGGATCAGCCCCAGCATTTT.

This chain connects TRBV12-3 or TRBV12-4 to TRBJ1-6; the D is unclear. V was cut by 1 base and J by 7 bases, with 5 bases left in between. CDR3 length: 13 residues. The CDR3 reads CASSLDGNSPLHF. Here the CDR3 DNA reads TGTGCCAGCAGTTTAGACGGGAATTCACCCCTCCACTTT.

This CDR3 reads CAWRQIAGYEQFF. The CDR3 region has the DNA TGTGCCTGGAGGCAGATAGCGGGGTATGAGCAGTTCTTC. V usage is TRBV30 and J usage is TRBJ2-1, with 8 bases that match TRBD2. The germline V gene encodes CDR1 GTSNPN and CDR2 SVGIG (reference sequence). The CDR3 covers 13 residues. Trimming removed 3 bases from V and 8 bases from J; junction bases left unmatched: 6.

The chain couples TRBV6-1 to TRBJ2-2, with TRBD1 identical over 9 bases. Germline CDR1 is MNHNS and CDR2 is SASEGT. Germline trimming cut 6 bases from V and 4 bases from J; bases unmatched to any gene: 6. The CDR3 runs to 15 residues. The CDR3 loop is CASRPQGAVTGELFF. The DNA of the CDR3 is TGTGCCAGCAGGCCACAGGGGGCGGTCACCGGGGAGCTGTTTTTT.

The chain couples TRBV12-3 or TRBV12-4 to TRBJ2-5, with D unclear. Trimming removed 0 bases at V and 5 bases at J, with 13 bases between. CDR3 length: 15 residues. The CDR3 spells CASSLAGVIGETQYF. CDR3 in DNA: TGTGCCAGCAGTTTAGCGGGCGTGATTGGGGAGACCCAGTACTTC.

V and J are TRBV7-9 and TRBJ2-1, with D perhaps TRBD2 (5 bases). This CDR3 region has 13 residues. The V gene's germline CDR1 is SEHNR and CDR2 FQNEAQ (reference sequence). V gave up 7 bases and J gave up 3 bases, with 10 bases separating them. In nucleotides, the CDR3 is TGTGCCAGCACCCGGGAAATCTACAATGAGCAGTTCTTC. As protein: CASTREIYNEQFF.

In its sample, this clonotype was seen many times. This chain's CDR3 is CASSPWVAMTGRSYEQYF. The CDR3 nucleotides are TGTGCCAGCAGCCCCTGGGTCGCAATGACAGGGAGGTCCTACGAGCAGTACTTC. V gene TRBV7-3 combines with J gene TRBJ2-7, with a tentative D call TRBD1 (7 bases). CDR1 and CDR2 from the germline V gene are SGHTA and FQGTGA. The CDR3 contains 18 residues. V was shortened by 5 bases and J by 1 base, with 24 bases between the two germline ends.

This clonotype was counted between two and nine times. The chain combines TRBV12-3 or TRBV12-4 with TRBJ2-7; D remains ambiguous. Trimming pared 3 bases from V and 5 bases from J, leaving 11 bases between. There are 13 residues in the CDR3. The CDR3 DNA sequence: TGTGCCAGCAGTTTGTTCGGAAGGGACGAGCAGTACTTC. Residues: CASSLFGRDEQYF.

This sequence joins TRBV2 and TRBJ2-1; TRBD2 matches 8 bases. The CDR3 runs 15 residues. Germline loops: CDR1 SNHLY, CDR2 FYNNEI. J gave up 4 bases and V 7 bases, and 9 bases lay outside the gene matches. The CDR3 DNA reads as TGTGCCAGCACCGGTCGGCGGGGGGAATACAATGAGCAGTTCTTC. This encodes CASTGRRGEYNEQFF.

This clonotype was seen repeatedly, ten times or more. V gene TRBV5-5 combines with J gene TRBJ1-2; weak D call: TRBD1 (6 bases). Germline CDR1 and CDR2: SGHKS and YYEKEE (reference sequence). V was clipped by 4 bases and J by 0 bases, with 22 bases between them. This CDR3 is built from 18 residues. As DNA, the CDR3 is TGTGCCAGCAGCCAATCCGGGACGGCGGGGGCGCCTAACTATGGCTACACCTTC. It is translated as CASSQSGTAGAPNYGYTF.

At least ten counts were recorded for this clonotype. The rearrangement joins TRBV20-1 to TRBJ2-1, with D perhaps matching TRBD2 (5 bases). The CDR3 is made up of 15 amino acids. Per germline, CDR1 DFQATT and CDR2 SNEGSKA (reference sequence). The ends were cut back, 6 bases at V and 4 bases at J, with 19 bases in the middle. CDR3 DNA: TGCAGTGCCCGCCGGCGGAGGAATAGATACAATGAGCAGTTCTTC. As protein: CSARRRRNRYNEQFF.

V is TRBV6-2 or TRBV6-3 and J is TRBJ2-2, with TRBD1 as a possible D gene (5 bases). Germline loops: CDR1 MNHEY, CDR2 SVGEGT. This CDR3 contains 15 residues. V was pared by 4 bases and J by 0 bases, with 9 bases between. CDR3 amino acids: CASSFQGANTGELFF. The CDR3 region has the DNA TGTGCCAGCAGTTTCCAGGGCGCGAACACCGGGGAGCTGTTTTTT.

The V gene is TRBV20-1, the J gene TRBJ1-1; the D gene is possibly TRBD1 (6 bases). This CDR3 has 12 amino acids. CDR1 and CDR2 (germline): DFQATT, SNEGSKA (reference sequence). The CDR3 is CMRGSMSTEAFF. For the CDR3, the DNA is TGCATGAGGGGGAGCATGTCGACTGAAGCTTTCTTT.

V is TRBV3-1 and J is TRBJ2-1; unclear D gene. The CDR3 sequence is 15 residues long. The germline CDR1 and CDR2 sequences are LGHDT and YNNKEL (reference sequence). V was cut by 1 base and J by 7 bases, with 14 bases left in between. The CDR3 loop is CASSQGSLKVNEQFF. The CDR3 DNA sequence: TGTGCCAGCAGCCAAGGCTCCCTAAAGGTAAATGAGCAGTTCTTC.

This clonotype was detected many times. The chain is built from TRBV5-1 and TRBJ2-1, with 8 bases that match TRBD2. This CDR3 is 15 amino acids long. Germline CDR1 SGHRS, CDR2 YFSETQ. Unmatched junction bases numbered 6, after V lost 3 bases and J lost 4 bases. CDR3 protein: CASSSTSGVYNEQFF. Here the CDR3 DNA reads TGCGCCAGCAGCTCCACTAGCGGAGTTTACAATGAGCAGTTCTTC.

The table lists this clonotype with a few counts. CDR3 loop: CATSDFTGLGGYTF. As DNA, the CDR3 is TGTGCCACCAGTGATTTTACGGGGCTCGGTGGCTACACCTTC. V usage is TRBV24-1 and J usage is TRBJ1-2; D possibly corresponds to TRBD1 (5 bases). Per germline, CDR1 KGHDR and CDR2 SFDVKD. V was shortened by 1 base and J by 7 bases, with 12 bases between the two germline ends. The CDR3 covers 14 residues.

The CDR3 here is CASSSRGGADETQYF. CDR3 bases: TGTGCCAGCAGCTCCCGGGGGGGGGCCGACGAGACCCAGTACTTC. The J gene is TRBJ2-5, the V gene TRBV9; TRBD2 matches 8 bases. The CDR3 is 15 amino acids. J gave up 5 bases and V 4 bases, and 10 bases lay outside the gene matches. Per germline, CDR1 SGDLS and CDR2 YYNGEE.

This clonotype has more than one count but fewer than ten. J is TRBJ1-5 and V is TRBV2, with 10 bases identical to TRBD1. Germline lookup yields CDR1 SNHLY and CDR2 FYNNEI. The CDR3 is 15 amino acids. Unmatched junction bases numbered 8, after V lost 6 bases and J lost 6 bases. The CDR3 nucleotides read TGTGCCAGCAGCTCCGGGACAGGGGCTCTTCAGCCCCAGCATTTT. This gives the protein CASSSGTGALQPQHF. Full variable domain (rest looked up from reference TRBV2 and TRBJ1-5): EPEVTQTPSHQVTQMGQEVILRCVPISNHLYFYWYRQILGQKVEFLVSFYNNEISEKSEIFDDQFSVERPDGSNFTLKIRSTKLEDSAMYFCASSSGTGALQPQHFGDGTRLSIL.

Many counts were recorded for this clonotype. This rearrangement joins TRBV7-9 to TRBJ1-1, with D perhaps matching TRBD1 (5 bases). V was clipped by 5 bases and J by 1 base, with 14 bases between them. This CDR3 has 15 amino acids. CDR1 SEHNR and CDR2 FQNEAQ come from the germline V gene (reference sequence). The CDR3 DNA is TGTGCCAGCAGCCCCGCCTTCGGGGGGAACACTGAAGCTTTCTTT. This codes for CASSPAFGGNTEAFF.

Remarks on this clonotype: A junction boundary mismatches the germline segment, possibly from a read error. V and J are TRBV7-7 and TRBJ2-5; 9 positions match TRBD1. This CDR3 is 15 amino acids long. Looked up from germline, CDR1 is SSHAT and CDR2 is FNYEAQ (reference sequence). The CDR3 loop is CASSLGQGMGETQYF. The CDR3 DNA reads TGTGCTAGCAGCTTAGGACAGGGGATGGGAGAGACCCAGTACTTC.

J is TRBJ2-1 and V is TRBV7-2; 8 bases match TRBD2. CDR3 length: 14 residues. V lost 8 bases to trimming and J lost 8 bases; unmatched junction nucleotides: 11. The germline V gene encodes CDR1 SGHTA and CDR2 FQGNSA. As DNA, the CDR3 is TGTGCCAGCGCACTCCGGGGGGGCCTCCATGAGCAGTTCTTC. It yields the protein CASALRGGLHEQFF.

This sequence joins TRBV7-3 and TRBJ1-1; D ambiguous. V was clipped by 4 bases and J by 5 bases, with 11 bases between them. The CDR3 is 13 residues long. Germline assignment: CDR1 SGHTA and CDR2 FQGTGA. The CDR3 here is CASSSNPGTEAFF. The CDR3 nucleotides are TGTGCCAGCAGCTCGAATCCCGGGACTGAAGCTTTCTTT.

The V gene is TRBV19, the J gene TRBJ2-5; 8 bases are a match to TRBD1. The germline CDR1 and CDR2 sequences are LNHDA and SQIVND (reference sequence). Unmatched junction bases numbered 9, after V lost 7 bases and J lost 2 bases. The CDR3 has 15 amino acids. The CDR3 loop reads CASTRGPGGQETQYF. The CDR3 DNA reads TGTGCCAGTACCAGGGGGCCAGGAGGACAAGAGACCCAGTACTTC.

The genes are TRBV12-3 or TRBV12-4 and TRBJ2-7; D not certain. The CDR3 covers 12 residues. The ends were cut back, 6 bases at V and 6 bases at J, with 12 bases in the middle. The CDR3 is CASSQSPGEQYF. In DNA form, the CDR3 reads TGTGCCAGCAGCCAGTCTCCAGGCGAGCAGTACTTC.

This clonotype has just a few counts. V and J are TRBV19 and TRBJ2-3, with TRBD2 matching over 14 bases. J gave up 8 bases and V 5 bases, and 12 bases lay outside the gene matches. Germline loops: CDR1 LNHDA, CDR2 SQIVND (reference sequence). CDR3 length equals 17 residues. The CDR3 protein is CASSASGTSGREGTQYF. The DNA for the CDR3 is TGTGCCAGTAGTGCCTCCGGGACTAGCGGGAGAGAGGGTACGCAGTATTTT. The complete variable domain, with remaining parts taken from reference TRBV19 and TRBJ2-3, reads DGGITQSPKYLFRKEGQNVTLSCEQNLNHDAMYWYRQDPGQGLRLIYYSQIVNDFQKGDIAEGYSVSREKKESFPLTVTSAQKNPTAFYLCASSASGTSGREGTQYFGPGTRLTVL.

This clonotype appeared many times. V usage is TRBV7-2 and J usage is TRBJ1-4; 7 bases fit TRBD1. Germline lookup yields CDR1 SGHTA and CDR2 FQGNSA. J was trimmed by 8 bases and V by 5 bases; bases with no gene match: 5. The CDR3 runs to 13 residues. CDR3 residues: CASSQGGGEKLFF. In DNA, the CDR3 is TGTGCCAGCAGCCAGGGGGGGGGCGAAAAACTGTTTTTT.